This section outlines one TCR beta chain sequence together with its context. Possible read error: a much larger clone is one base away. For TCR beta, libraries came from iRepertoire HTBI primers and Arm-PCR of CDR3 regions. TCRdb reprocessed the multiplex PCR reads with MiXCR, giving one entry per CDR3 protein. This table has over 350,000 distinct CDR3 sequences, under 25% appearing once. This specimen belongs to a study of regulatory T cells in long-lasting Graves disease. Germline V gene lookup returns CDR1 SGHTA and CDR2 FQGNSA. The CDR3 has 15 amino acids. Specified time point: persistent/refractory GD, antithyroid drugs over 5 years with positive TRAb. Following extraction of RNA from PBMCs, that RNA was used to make the TCR library.

This chain connects TRBV7-2 to TRBJ2-2; TRBD2 agrees at 11 bases. This TCR came from a female donor with Graves disease. Sequencing was performed on peripheral blood mononuclear cells (PBMCs), taken when the disease was refractory, from a patient treated with antithyroid drugs. The CDR3 is CASSATSGNTRELFF. Written as DNA, the CDR3 is TGTGCCAGCAGCGCGACTAGCGGGAACACCCGGGAGCTGTTTTTT. Full variable domain (missing parts from reference TRBV7-2 and TRBJ2-2): GAGVSQSPSNKVTEKGKDVELRCDPISGHTALYWYRQSLGQGLEFLIYFQGNSAPDKSGLPSDRFSAERTGGSVSTLTIQRTQQEDSAVYLCASSATSGNTRELFFGEGSRLTVL.